This T cell receptor beta chain was captured in a study of CXCR3-negative and CXCR3-positive naive CD8 T cells. As for the study in general: With about 1.5 +/- 0.3 million reads per library, the TRB reads numbered around 150 million in total.

UMI-tagged TRB cDNA libraries were built via 5' RACE. TCRdb reanalyzed the 5' RACE reads and collapses them to one entry per CDR3 protein, without DNA. The sample yields 45,000 to 65,000 distinct CDR3 sequences, of which the top ten take up around 1.5%. Investigators sorted each CD8+ T cell subset in triplicate, taking around 290,000 cells each time. Naivety in CD8+ T cells corresponded to a CD45RO-CCR7+CD27+CD95- phenotype. CDR3 length: 11 amino acids. Specimen: naive CXCR3- CD8+ T cells from blood. Specified subset: CD45RO-CCR7+CD27+CD95- naive CD8+ T cells lacking CXCR3 (TNR3-). This TCR was recovered from a human donor in good health. Some clones in this sample may be carry-over from other donors' samples. This chain connects TRBV12-3 or TRBV12-4 to TRBJ2-1. This CDR3 reads CASRRDNEQFF.